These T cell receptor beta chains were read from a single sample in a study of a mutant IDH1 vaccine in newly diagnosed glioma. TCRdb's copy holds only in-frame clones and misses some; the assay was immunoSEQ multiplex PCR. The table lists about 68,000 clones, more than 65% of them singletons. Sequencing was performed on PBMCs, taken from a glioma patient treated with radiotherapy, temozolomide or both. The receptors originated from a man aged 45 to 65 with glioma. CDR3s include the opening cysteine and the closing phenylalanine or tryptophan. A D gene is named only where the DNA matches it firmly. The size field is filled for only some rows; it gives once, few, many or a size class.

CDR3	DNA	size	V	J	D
CASRGRGNSPLHF	TGTGCCAGCAGGGGCAGGGGGAATTCACCCCTCCACTTT	-	TRBV2	TRBJ1-6	TRBD1
CASSFPGNTGELFF	TGCGCCAGCAGCTTTCCAGGGAACACCGGGGAGCTGTTTTTT	-	TRBV5-1	TRBJ2-2	-
CASSRGQGAGELFF	TGCGCCAGCAGCCGAGGACAGGGCGCCGGGGAGCTGTTTTTT	-	TRBV5-1	TRBJ2-2	TRBD1
CASSSGQPNEKLFF	TGCGCCAGCAGCTCGGGACAGCCTAATGAAAAACTGTTTTTT	-	TRBV5-1	TRBJ1-4	TRBD1
CASYGSGQQYF	TGTGCCTCCTACGGATCGGGACAGCAGTACTTC	-	TRBV19	TRBJ2-7	-
CASSPRQGPPGEKLFF	TGTGCCAGCAGCCCCCGACAGGGCCCCCCCGGCGAAAAACTGTTTTTT	-	TRBV9	TRBJ1-4	TRBD1
CATSRGSGGNYGYTF	TGTGCCACCAGCAGAGGTAGCGGGGGGAACTATGGCTACACCTTC	-	TRBV15	TRBJ1-2	-
CASSSEETQYF	TGTGCCAGCAGCTCCGAGGAGACCCAGTACTTC	-	TRBV11-2	TRBJ2-5	-
CASSEEALARAFF	TGTGCCAGCAGTGAAGAGGCCCTTGCGCGGGCTTTCTTT	-	TRBV2	TRBJ1-1	-
CASSVVSGTSGGAKNIQYF	TGTGCCAGCAGCGTAGTATCCGGGACTAGCGGGGGCGCCAAAAACATTCAGTACTTC	few	TRBV7-2	TRBJ2-4	TRBD2
CASSSLTTVRNEQYF	TGTGCCAGTAGTTCTCTTACGACAGTTAGAAACGAGCAGTACTTC	-	TRBV19	TRBJ2-7	-
CASSRVVSNQPQHF	TGTGCCAGCAGCCGCGTGGTCTCCAATCAGCCCCAGCATTTT	-	TRBV6-1	TRBJ1-5	-
CASSLDRNGYTF	TGTGCCAGCAGTCTTGACAGGAATGGCTACACCTTC	-	TRBV2	TRBJ1-2	-
CASRWTGPNEKLFF	TGTGCCAGCAGGTGGACAGGCCCCAATGAAAAACTGTTTTTT	-	TRBV2	TRBJ1-4	TRBD1
CASSQASGGLTGELFF	TGCGCCAGCAGCCAAGCTAGCGGGGGGCTCACCGGGGAGCTGTTTTTT	-	TRBV4-3	TRBJ2-2	TRBD2
CASSPGPGVGYTF	TGTGCCAGCAGCCCAGGTCCGGGGGTTGGCTACACCTTC	-	TRBV14	TRBJ1-2	-
CASSMDSFSYEQYF	TGTGCCAGTAGTATGGACAGCTTCTCCTACGAGCAGTACTTC	-	TRBV19	TRBJ2-7	-
CASRPQGVGEKLFF	TGTGCCAGCAGACCCCAGGGGGTAGGTGAAAAACTGTTTTTT	-	TRBV28	TRBJ1-4	TRBD1
CASSQEATTEAFF	TGTGCCAGCAGTCAAGAGGCCACCACTGAAGCTTTCTTT	once	TRBV6-4	TRBJ1-1	-
CASSSQPGLVNYGYTF	TGTGCCAGCAGCTCACAACCGGGTCTCGTAAACTATGGCTACACCTTC	-	TRBV5-5	TRBJ1-2	-
CASSEQGLLNSPLHF	TGTGCCAGCAGCGAACAGGGCCTACTTAATTCACCCCTCCACTTT	-	TRBV11-2	TRBJ1-6	-
CASSRDGYSYEQYF	TGTGCCAGCAGCCGGGACGGTTACTCCTACGAGCAGTACTTC	-	TRBV7-9	TRBJ2-7	-
CSVAAGAVDQPQHF	TGCAGCGTTGCGGCAGGGGCGGTGGATCAGCCCCAGCATTTT	-	TRBV29-1	TRBJ1-5	-
CASSTRSGGNQPQHF	TGTGCCAGCAGCACACGTTCAGGCGGCAATCAGCCCCAGCATTTT	few	TRBV6-5	TRBJ1-5	-
CASSLIGRTMNYGYTF	TGTGCCAGCAGTTTGATAGGGCGGACCATGAACTATGGCTACACCTTC	-	TRBV28	TRBJ1-2	-
CASTGRAQPQHF	TGTGCCAGCACGGGGCGGGCTCAGCCCCAGCATTTT	-	TRBV28	TRBJ1-5	-
CASSIFPTLRETQYF	TGTGCCAGCAGCATATTCCCGACCCTCCGGGAGACCCAGTACTTC	-	TRBV7-2	TRBJ2-5	-
CASSLVGTSNQPQHF	TGTGCCAGCAGCTTGGTGGGGACTAGCAATCAGCCCCAGCATTTT	-	TRBV5-5	TRBJ1-5	-
CASSLKQAPYEQYF	TGTGCCAGCAGCTTAAAACAGGCCCCCTACGAGCAGTACTTC	-	TRBV5-6	TRBJ2-7	-
CASSQGQGEHGYTF	TGCGCCAGCAGCCAAGGACAGGGAGAACATGGCTACACCTTC	-	TRBV4-1	TRBJ1-2	TRBD1
CASSLLSEPQHF	TGTGCCAGCAGCTTATTGTCTGAGCCCCAGCATTTT	-	TRBV7-9	TRBJ1-5	-
CASSPRGQGSRAFF	TGTGCCAGCTCACCACGGGGGCAGGGGAGCCGAGCGTTCTTT	-	TRBV18	TRBJ1-1	-
CASSIDRENQPQHF	TGTGCCAGTAGTATAGACAGGGAGAATCAGCCCCAGCATTTT	-	TRBV19	TRBJ1-5	-
CASSRLAGETQYF	TGTGCCAGCAGCCGACTAGCCGGGGAGACCCAGTACTTC	-	TRBV5-6	TRBJ2-5	TRBD2
CASKWGGNTEAFF	TGCGCCAGCAAGTGGGGGGGAAACACTGAAGCTTTCTTT	-	TRBV5-1	TRBJ1-1	-
CASSAGTGRTEAFF	TGTGCCAGCAGTGCCGGGACAGGGCGCACTGAAGCTTTCTTT	-	TRBV2	TRBJ1-1	TRBD1
CASSPSGATGPLHF	TGTGCCAGCAGTCCGTCCGGGGCCACAGGACCCCTCCACTTT	-	TRBV14	TRBJ1-6	-
CASSPNTGQMSGEQYF	TGTGCCAGCAGTCCAAATACAGGGCAAATGTCGGGAGAGCAGTACTTC	few	TRBV27	TRBJ2-7	-
CASRDYGQGNQPQHF	TGTGCCAGCAGGGATTACGGACAGGGCAATCAGCCCCAGCATTTT	-	TRBV28	TRBJ1-5	TRBD1
CASSYRGRLNTEAFF	TGTGCCAGCAGCTACAGGGGCCGACTGAACACTGAAGCTTTCTTT	few	TRBV5-6	TRBJ1-1	TRBD1
CASSLEPGELFF	TGTGCCAGCAGCTTAGAACCGGGGGAGCTGTTTTTT	-	TRBV7-8	TRBJ2-2	-
CASSPRGGNQPQHF	TGTGCCAGCAGCCCCAGGGGAGGCAATCAGCCCCAGCATTTT	-	TRBV7-2	TRBJ1-5	-
CAWSWTGGNTEAFF	TGTGCCTGGAGTTGGACAGGCGGGAACACTGAAGCTTTCTTT	-	TRBV30	TRBJ1-1	TRBD1
CASSLRRGYNSPLHF	TGTGCCAGCAGCTTGCGACGAGGGTATAATTCACCCCTCCACTTT	few	TRBV5-6	TRBJ1-6	-
CASMGGRYYNEQFF	TGTGCCAGCATGGGAGGTCGATACTACAATGAGCAGTTCTTC	-	TRBV25-1	TRBJ2-1	-
CASSSGSGAHTGELFF	TGCGCCAGCAGCTCCGGGTCGGGGGCTCACACCGGGGAGCTGTTTTTT	-	TRBV5-1	TRBJ2-2	-
CALSQLGGPQHF	TGTGCCTTATCACAGTTGGGGGGGCCCCAGCATTTT	few	TRBV30	TRBJ1-5	-
CASSPRTGVMTEAFF	TGTGCCAGCAGCCCCCGGACAGGAGTTATGACTGAAGCTTTCTTT	few	TRBV7-2	TRBJ1-1	TRBD1
CAWSGQMNTEAFF	TGTGCCTGGAGTGGACAGATGAACACTGAAGCTTTCTTT	-	TRBV30	TRBJ1-1	-
CASSEAGAQNYGYTF	TGTGCCAGCAGTGAAGCAGGGGCACAGAACTATGGCTACACCTTC	-	TRBV6-1	TRBJ1-2	-
CASSPRDIPSYGYTF	TGTGCCAGCAGCCCCCGGGACATACCTTCTTATGGCTACACCTTC	-	TRBV9	TRBJ1-2	-
CASSESRTGGMETQYF	TGCGCCAGCAGTGAGTCTCGGACAGGGGGCATGGAGACCCAGTACTTC	once	TRBV10-1	TRBJ2-5	TRBD1
CAISESARDQQHF	TGTGCCATCAGTGAGTCGGCGCGGGACCAACAACACTTC	-	TRBV10-3	TRBJ2-7	-
CASSPVDRVGGYTF	TGTGCCAGCAGCCCGGTCGACAGGGTTGGCGGCTACACCTTC	-	TRBV9	TRBJ1-2	TRBD1
CASTRGSMGPSGYTF	TGTGCCAGCACCCGAGGCTCGATGGGGCCGTCTGGCTACACCTTC	-	TRBV7-9	TRBJ1-2	-